The next 18 T cell receptor beta chains were all read from a single sample in a study of control samples from healthy donors and cancer patients. The repertoire was sequenced with immunoSEQ multiplex PCR; TCRdb's copy has only in-frame clones and lacks some. The sample shows about 230,000 clones, over 75% of them seen only once. Input material: PBMCs. The receptors here all came from a woman in her sixties or seventies with lung cancer.

This clone was detected once. In DNA form, the CDR3 reads TGCGCCAGCAGCTGGGGACAGGGTGGGTCCTACGAGCAGTACTTC. Its protein product is CASSWGQGGSYEQYF. The chain links TRBV5-1 to TRBJ2-7; TRBD1 matches at 9 bases. The CDR3 length is 15 residues. Per the germline V gene, CDR1 is SGHRS and CDR2 is YFSETQ. The junction had 5 bases not matched to a gene; V was cut back by 3 bases and J by 1 base. The full variable domain, completed using reference TRBV5-1 and TRBJ2-7, is KAGVTQTPRYLIKTRGQQVTLSCSPISGHRSVSWYQQTPGQGLQFLFEYFSETQRNKGNFPGRFSGRQFSNSRSEMNVSTLELGDSALYLCASSWGQGGSYEQYFGPGTRLTVT.

This rearrangement joins TRBV6-2 or TRBV6-3 to TRBJ1-5; TRBD1 agrees at 8 bases. This CDR3 is built from 16 residues. V shed 0 bases, J shed 7 bases, and the junction held 8 bases outside the gene matches. Germline assignment: CDR1 MNHEY and CDR2 SVGEGT. CDR3 bases: TGTGCCAGCAGTTACTCCCGGACAGGGTCAAACCAGCCCCAGCATTTT. This codes for CASSYSRTGSNQPQHF.

The chain employs TRBV6-1 and TRBJ1-2, with 10 bases identical to TRBD1. Per germline, CDR1 MNHNS and CDR2 SASEGT. V lost 1 base and J lost 5; bases outside the gene matches: 7. The CDR3 sequence is 16 residues long. The CDR3 DNA sequence: TGTGCCAGCAGTGAAGGTGGGACAGGGGACACGTATGGCTACACCTTC. Amino acid sequence: CASSEGGTGDTYGYTF.

J is TRBJ2-7 and V is TRBV5-1; no definite D call. Germline CDR1 reads SGHRS; CDR2 reads YFSETQ. The CDR3 is made up of 13 amino acids. V was pared by 1 base and J by 7 bases, with 12 bases between. The CDR3 DNA reads as TGCGCCAGCAGCTTGCAACTCCCGACAGAGCAGTACTTC. Amino acids: CASSLQLPTEQYF. Supplemented by reference TRBV5-1 and TRBJ2-7, the full variable domain reads KAGVTQTPRYLIKTRGQQVTLSCSPISGHRSVSWYQQTPGQGLQFLFEYFSETQRNKGNFPGRFSGRQFSNSRSEMNVSTLELGDSALYLCASSLQLPTEQYFGPGTRLTVT.

As to this clone: Distinct nucleotide sequences in the sample also encode this CDR3. The rearrangement joins TRBV6-5 to TRBJ2-5; D may be TRBD2 (5 bases). The germline V gene has CDR1 MNHEY and CDR2 SVGAGI. Trimming removed 9 bases at V and 5 bases at J, with 7 bases between. The CDR3 contains 10 residues. The CDR3 sequence is CASREETQYF. The CDR3 DNA follows: TGTGCCAGTAGGGAGGAGACCCAGTACTTC.

V usage is TRBV7-8 and J usage is TRBJ2-1; 12 nucleotides match TRBD2. The germline V gene has CDR1 SGHVS and CDR2 FQNEAQ. V trimming: 0 bases; J trimming: 6 bases; junction bases outside the gene matches: 9. The CDR3 loop spans 18 amino acids. This CDR3 is CASSLAALAGGGFNEQFF. DNA for the CDR3: TGTGCCAGCAGCTTAGCGGCGCTAGCGGGGGGGGGTTTCAATGAGCAGTTCTTC.

The rearrangement joins TRBV18 to TRBJ1-1; no reliable D call. The CDR3 covers 13 residues. Trimming shortened V by 4 bases and J by 6 bases, and 12 bases separated the two germline ends. Germline V gene sequence: CDR1 KGHSH, CDR2 LQKENI. The DNA of the CDR3 is TGTGCCAGCTCACTCTTTGGGCGGTCTGAAGCTTTCTTT. Protein sequence: CASSLFGRSEAFF. The full variable domain, completed using reference TRBV18 and TRBJ1-1, is NAGVMQNPRHLVRRRGQEARLRCSPMKGHSHVYWYRQLPEEGLKFMVYLQKENIIDESGMPKERFSAEFPKEGPSILRIQQVVRGDSAAYFCASSLFGRSEAFFGQGTRLTVV.

The rearrangement links TRBV28 to TRBJ1-1; unclear D gene. The germline V gene has CDR1 MDHEN and CDR2 SYDVKM. With 7 bases removed from V and 6 bases from J, the gap between germline ends came to 9 bases. The length of the CDR3 is 11 residues. CDR3 amino acids: CASKFRSEAFF. The CDR3 DNA sequence: TGTGCCAGCAAATTTAGGTCTGAAGCTTTCTTT.

The chain is built from TRBV25-1 and TRBJ2-7; 7 bases fit TRBD1. Germline-derived CDR1 and CDR2 are MGHDK and SYGVNS. V trimming: 1 base; J trimming: 1 base; junction bases outside the gene matches: 4. CDR3 size: 15 residues. The CDR3 region is CASSESKTGSYEQYF. CDR3 nucleotide sequence: TGTGCCAGCAGTGAATCAAAGACAGGGTCCTACGAGCAGTACTTC.

V and J are TRBV5-4 and TRBJ2-3, with D perhaps TRBD1 (7 bases). The germline V gene encodes CDR1 SGHNT and CDR2 YYREEE (reference sequence). CDR3 length equals 17 residues. Trimming stripped 4 bases from V and 6 bases from J, with 24 bases between. The CDR3 loop reads CASSLVGGTATLDTQYF. The CDR3 bases are TGTGCCAGCAGCCTGGTTGGAGGGACAGCGACTCTGGATACGCAGTATTTT.

For this clone: Other DNA sequences in the sample encode the same CDR3. The rearrangement joins TRBV18 to TRBJ2-1; D is undetermined. The V and J ends lost 3 bases and 8 bases respectively, with 5 bases between them. The CDR3 sequence is 11 residues long. The germline V gene encodes CDR1 KGHSH and CDR2 LQKENI. The CDR3 nucleotides read TGTGCCAGCTCACCCCTCGATGAGCAGTTCTTC. Amino acids: CASSPLDEQFF.

The gene calls are TRBV14 and TRBJ2-5; D is perhaps TRBD1 or TRBD2 (5 bases each). The germline gives CDR1 SGHDN, CDR2 FVKESK. Trimming pared 6 bases from V and 2 bases from J, leaving 16 bases between. This CDR3 has 15 amino acids. CDR3 DNA sequence: TGTGCCAGCAGACCGTCCGGGACGCCTCAAGAGACCCAGTACTTC. This gives the protein CASRPSGTPQETQYF.

The chain couples TRBV20-1 to TRBJ1-4, with 7 bases fitting TRBD1. Germline-derived CDR1 and CDR2 are DFQATT and SNEGSKA (reference sequence). J was trimmed by 14 bases and V by 6 bases; bases with no gene match: 9. The CDR3 runs to 11 residues. CDR3 DNA: TGCAGTGCAGCTTCGGACAGGTGGCTGTTTTTT. Translation: CSAASDRWLFF.

The rearrangement uses TRBV5-4 and TRBJ2-7, with TRBD2 matching 10 bases. Germline V gene lookup returns CDR1 SGHNT and CDR2 YYREEE (reference sequence). V trimming: 4 bases; J trimming: 4 bases; junction bases outside the gene matches: 5. The CDR3 contains 14 residues. The CDR3: CASSRTSGVYEQYF. For the CDR3, the DNA is TGTGCCAGCAGCAGGACTAGCGGAGTATACGAGCAGTACTTC.

This clone was seen a handful of times. In DNA form, the CDR3 reads TGCGCCAGCAGTCCCACGGCGGGGTTCCGGGCCAACGTCCTGACTTTC. This gives the protein CASSPTAGFRANVLTF. This chain connects TRBV5-1 to TRBJ2-6; possible D gene TRBD2, 6 bases. Trimming removed 5 bases at V and 5 bases at J, with 17 bases between. CDR1 is SGHRS, CDR2 YFSETQ, per germline. This CDR3 spans 16 amino acids.

V and J are TRBV7-9 and TRBJ1-1, with D hard to call. Trimming removed 4 bases at V and 3 bases at J, with 12 bases between. Germline V gives CDR1 SEHNR, CDR2 FQNEAQ (reference sequence). The CDR3 is 14 residues long. The CDR3 DNA reads TGTGCCAGCAGCTCAACCGCGCGGGACACTGAAGCTTTCTTT. This sequence encodes CASSSTARDTEAFF.

This clone was seen a few times. This rearrangement joins TRBV7-2 to TRBJ2-7; 13 nucleotides match TRBD2. Losses at the gene ends were 0 bases for V and 4 bases for J; bases not matched to a gene: 0. The CDR3 is 15 residues long. Germline-derived CDR1 and CDR2 are SGHTA and FQGNSA. This CDR3 reads CASSLAGLAGYEQYF. The CDR3 DNA reads as TGTGCCAGCAGCTTAGCGGGACTAGCGGGGTACGAGCAGTACTTC.

The V and J genes are TRBV27 and TRBJ2-3; 15 bases map to TRBD2. CDR1 and CDR2 (germline): MNHEY, SMNVEV (reference sequence). There are 14 residues in the CDR3. The ends lost 8 bases at V and 5 bases at J; junction bases unmatched: 2. CDR3 protein: CASRGLAGGDTQYF. The CDR3, as DNA: TGTGCCAGCCGGGGACTAGCGGGAGGAGATACGCAGTATTTT.